This T cell receptor beta chain was sequenced during a study of blood T cell repertoires in COVID-19. Looking at the study overall: Italy, Spain and the United States were the sources of the convalescent and acute COVID-19 samples.

Trimming cost V 2 bases and J 7 bases, with 8 bases left between them. This CDR3 has 13 residues. Study members were between about 18 and 95 years old and lived in 24 US regions. Donors in Cohort 3 counted as recovered after two negative PCRs, clearance, or symptom resolution. As processed by the authors: Scientists estimated how many nucleated cells there were by amplifying reference gene primers. Assay: immunoSEQ multiplex PCR; the TCRdb copy retains only in-frame clones and omits some. V, J and clone size were drawn from that table, and D and trimming were deduced from the DNA. The table has about 310,000 clones, roughly 88% seen once.

The V call is TRBV12-3 or TRBV12-4, the J call TRBJ1-4; D may be TRBD1 (6 bases). Source material: PBMCs or T cells enriched from blood (not recorded which). The TCR sequence derives from a man aged 30 to 39 who had recovered from COVID-19. DNA of the CDR3: TGTGCCAGCAGTTTAAGGGGGGGTGAAAAACTGTTTTTT. It specifies CASSLRGGEKLFF.